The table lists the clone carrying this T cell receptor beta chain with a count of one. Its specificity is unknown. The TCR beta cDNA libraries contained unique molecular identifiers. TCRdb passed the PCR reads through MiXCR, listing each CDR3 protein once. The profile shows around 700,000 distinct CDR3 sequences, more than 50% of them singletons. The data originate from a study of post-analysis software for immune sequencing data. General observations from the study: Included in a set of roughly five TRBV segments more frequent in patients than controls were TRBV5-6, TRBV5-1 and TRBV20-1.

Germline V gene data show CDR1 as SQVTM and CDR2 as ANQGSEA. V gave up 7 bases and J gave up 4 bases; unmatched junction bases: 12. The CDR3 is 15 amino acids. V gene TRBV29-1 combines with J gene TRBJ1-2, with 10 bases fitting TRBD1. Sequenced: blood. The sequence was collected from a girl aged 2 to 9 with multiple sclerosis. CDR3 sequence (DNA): TGCAGCGCCAGACCGGGACAGGGGAGTCTCTATGGCTACACCTTC. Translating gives CSARPGQGSLYGYTF.